Sequencing of this T cell receptor (beta chain) was carried out in a study of blood T cells in healthy people across ages. Study-level findings and limits: Roughly linear age-related decline in beta diversity appeared, significant by age around 40.

Germline V gene data show CDR1 as SGHTA and CDR2 as FQGNSA. V gave up 7 bases and J gave up 3 bases; unmatched junction bases: 10. This CDR3 comprises 16 residues. This clonotype came up a few times. Its antigen is not known. A second PCR of 7 to 11 cycles used a sample-barcoded 5' primer and a J-beta primer mix. Samples each returned at least 2.5 million CDR3-containing paired-end reads. TCRdb processed the 5' RACE reads anew with MiXCR; each CDR3 protein has one entry. The sample has 800,000 or so distinct CDR3 sequences; about 62% are singletons. J is TRBJ2-5 and V is TRBV7-2; the match to TRBD2 covers 11 bases. This clonotype originated in a young man in good health. Sequencing was performed on blood. CDR3: CASTRGLAGGKETQYF. In DNA form, the CDR3 reads TGTGCCAGCACCCGGGGGCTAGCGGGGGGTAAAGAGACCCAGTACTTC.